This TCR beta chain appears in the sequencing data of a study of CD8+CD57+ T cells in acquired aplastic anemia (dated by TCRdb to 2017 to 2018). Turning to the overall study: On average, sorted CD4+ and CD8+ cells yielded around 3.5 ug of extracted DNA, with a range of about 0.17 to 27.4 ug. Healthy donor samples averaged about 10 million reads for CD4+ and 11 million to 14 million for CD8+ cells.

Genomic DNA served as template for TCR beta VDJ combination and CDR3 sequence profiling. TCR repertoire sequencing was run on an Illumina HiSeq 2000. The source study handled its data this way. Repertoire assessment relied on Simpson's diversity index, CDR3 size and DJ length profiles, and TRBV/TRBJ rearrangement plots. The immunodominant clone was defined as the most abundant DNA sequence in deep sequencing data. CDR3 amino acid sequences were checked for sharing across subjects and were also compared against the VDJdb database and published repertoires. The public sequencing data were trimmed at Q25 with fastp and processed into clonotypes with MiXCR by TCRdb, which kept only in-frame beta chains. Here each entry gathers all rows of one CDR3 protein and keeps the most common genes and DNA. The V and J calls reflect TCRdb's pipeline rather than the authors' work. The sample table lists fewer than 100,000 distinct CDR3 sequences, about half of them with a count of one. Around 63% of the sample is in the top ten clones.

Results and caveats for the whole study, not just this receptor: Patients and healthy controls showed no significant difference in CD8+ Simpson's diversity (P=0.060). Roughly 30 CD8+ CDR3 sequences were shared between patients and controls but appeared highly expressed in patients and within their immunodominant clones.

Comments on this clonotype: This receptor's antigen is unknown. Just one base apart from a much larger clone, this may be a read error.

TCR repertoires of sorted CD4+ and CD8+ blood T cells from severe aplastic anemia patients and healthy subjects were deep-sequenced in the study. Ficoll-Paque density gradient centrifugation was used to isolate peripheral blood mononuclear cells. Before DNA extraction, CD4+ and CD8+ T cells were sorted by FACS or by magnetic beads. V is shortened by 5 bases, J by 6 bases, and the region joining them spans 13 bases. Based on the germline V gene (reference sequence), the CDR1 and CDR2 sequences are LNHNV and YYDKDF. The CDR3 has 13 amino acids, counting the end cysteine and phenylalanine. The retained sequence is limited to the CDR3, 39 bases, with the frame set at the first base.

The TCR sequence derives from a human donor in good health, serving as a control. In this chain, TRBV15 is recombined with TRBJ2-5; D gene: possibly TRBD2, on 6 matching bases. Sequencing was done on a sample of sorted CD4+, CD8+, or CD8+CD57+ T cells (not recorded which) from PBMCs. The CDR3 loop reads CATSGTAGKTQYF. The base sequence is TGTGCCACCAGCGGTACGGCGGGGAAGACCCAGTACTTC. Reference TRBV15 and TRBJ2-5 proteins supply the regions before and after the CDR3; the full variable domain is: DAMVIQNPRYQVTQFGKPVTLSCSQTLNHNVMYWYQQKSSQAPKLLFHYYDKDFNNEADTPDNFQSRRPNTSFCFLDIRSPGLGDTAMYLCATSGTAGKTQYFGPGTRLLVL.